This T cell receptor (beta chain) was observed in a study of T cell repertoires in cytomegalovirus infection. This clonotype was detected a few times. No antigen is known for it. Via MiXCR, TCRdb re-called the reads, giving one row per CDR3 protein. The data contain 550,000 to 700,000 distinct CDR3 sequences, over 35% of them singletons. The TCR was taken from a human donor in good health (CMV status not recorded). Some clones in this sample may be carry-over from other donors' samples. The material was cultured PBMCs, obtained from culture after CMV antigen stimulation.

The chain's CDR3 is CASSYRRTSGRVYNEQFF. The CDR3 DNA sequence: TGTGCCAGCAGCTATCGCCGGACTAGCGGTCGCGTCTACAATGAGCAGTTCTTC. This sequence joins TRBV7-6 and TRBJ2-1, with 10 bases aligning to TRBD2. V shed 4 bases and J 3 bases; nucleotides not matched to a gene: 12. CDR1 and CDR2 (germline): SGHVS, FNYEAQ. The length of the CDR3 is 18 residues.